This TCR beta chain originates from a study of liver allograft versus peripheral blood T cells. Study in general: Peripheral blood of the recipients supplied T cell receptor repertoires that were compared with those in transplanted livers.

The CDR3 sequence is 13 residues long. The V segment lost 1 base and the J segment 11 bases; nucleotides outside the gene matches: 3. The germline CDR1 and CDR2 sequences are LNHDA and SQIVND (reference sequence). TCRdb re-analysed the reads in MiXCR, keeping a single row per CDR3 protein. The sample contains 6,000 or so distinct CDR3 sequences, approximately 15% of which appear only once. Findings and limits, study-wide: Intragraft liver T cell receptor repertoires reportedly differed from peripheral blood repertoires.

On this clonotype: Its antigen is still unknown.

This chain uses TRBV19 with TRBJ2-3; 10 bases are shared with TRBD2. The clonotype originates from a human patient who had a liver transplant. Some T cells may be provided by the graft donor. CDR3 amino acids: CASSIVTSGQQYF. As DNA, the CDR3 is TGTGCCAGTAGTATAGTGACTAGCGGGCAGCAGTATTTT.